These 7 T cell receptor beta chains share one sample of origin, sequenced in a study of blood T cell repertoires in COVID-19. Libraries were prepared by immunoSEQ multiplex PCR; TCRdb keeps only in-frame clonotypes and omits some of them. In the table there are roughly 280,000 clones, roughly 89% of which are singletons. The source material was peripheral blood. Receptors originate from a man aged 45-65 years with acute or convalescent COVID-19.

The CDR3 nucleotides are TGTGCCAGCAGGGCAGGGCCCTCCTACAATGAGCAGTTCTTC. Translating gives CASRAGPSYNEQFF. V and J are TRBV6-4 and TRBJ2-1, with a tentative D call TRBD1 (5 bases). The V gene's germline CDR1 is MRHNA and CDR2 SNTAGT. V lost 6 bases and J 0 bases, leaving 9 bases between the germline ends. The CDR3 extends over 14 amino acids.

V usage is TRBV10-3 and J usage is TRBJ2-3; TRBD1 agrees at 7 bases. The CDR3 runs 15 residues. Per germline, CDR1 ENHRY and CDR2 SYGVKD. V shed 1 base and J 3 bases; nucleotides not matched to a gene: 4. CDR3 DNA: TGTGCCATCAGTGAGTTGGGGACAGCAACAGATACGCAGTATTTT. Amino acid sequence: CAISELGTATDTQYF.

The CDR3 region is CASSPRGLNTEAFF. The CDR3 bases are TGTGCCAGCAGTCCCCGAGGCCTGAACACTGAAGCTTTCTTT. V usage is TRBV6-5 and J usage is TRBJ1-1; no clear D gene. The V end was cut by 5 bases, the J end by 0 bases, with 10 bases between. CDR3 size: 14 residues. The germline gives CDR1 MNHEY, CDR2 SVGAGI.

The V gene is TRBV5-1, the J gene TRBJ2-1; 11 bases agree with TRBD2. The germline V gene has CDR1 SGHRS and CDR2 YFSETQ. V gave up 0 bases and J gave up 7 bases; unmatched junction bases: 12. The length of the CDR3 is 18 residues. This CDR3 is CASSLGPIGTSGSNEQFF. DNA for the CDR3: TGCGCCAGCAGCTTGGGCCCCATAGGGACTAGCGGCTCGAATGAGCAGTTCTTC.

The rearrangement joins TRBV3-1 (or the pseudogene TRBV3-2) to TRBJ1-2; 9 bases are a match to TRBD1. The V segment lost 4 bases and the J segment 5 bases; nucleotides outside the gene matches: 2. Looked up from germline, CDR1 is LGHDT and CDR2 is YNNKEL (reference sequence). This CDR3 contains 13 residues. This CDR3 is CASSPGTGYGYTF. In DNA form, the CDR3 reads TGTGCCAGCAGCCCCGGGACAGGGTATGGCTACACCTTC.

The rearrangement joins TRBV12-3 or TRBV12-4 to TRBJ2-2, with D possibly TRBD1 on 6 matching bases. V lost 10 bases to trimming and J lost 7 bases, with 16 bases between them. The CDR3 loop spans 13 amino acids. CDR3 coding DNA: TGTGCCACCTCGAGCAGGGGCATCGGGGAGCTGTTTTTT. Its translation: CATSSRGIGELFF.

As regards this clone: The sample holds other DNA sequences that translate to the same CDR3. J is TRBJ2-5 and V is TRBV12-3 or TRBV12-4, with no clear D. V lost 3 bases and J 2 bases, leaving 7 bases between the germline ends. The CDR3 contains 13 residues. The CDR3 DNA reads TGTGCCAGCAGTTTGGGCAGTCAAGAGACCCAGTACTTC. Protein: CASSLGSQETQYF.